This TCR beta chain was retrieved from a study of blood T cell repertoires in COVID-19. Study context: COVID-19 samples from acute and convalescent phases originated in the United States, Italy and Spain. Nucleic acid was either cDNA or gDNA, and it came from T cells, B-cell-depleted T cells, or PBMCs.

CDR1 and CDR2 from the germline V gene are SGHNT and YENEEA. The CDR3 is 14 residues long. V shed 4 bases, J shed 6 bases, and the junction held 5 bases outside the gene matches. Methods used by the authors: The assay estimated nucleated cells by amplifying reference gene primers. The repertoire was sequenced with immunoSEQ multiplex PCR; TCRdb's copy has only in-frame clones and lacks some. The V and J calls and clone size are taken from that table; D and trimming were inferred from the DNA. Of around 220,000 clones in the sample, about 88% were seen once. The sequencing input was peripheral blood. The receptor comes from a woman between 40 and 50 years old who had recovered from COVID-19. V usage is TRBV11-3 and J usage is TRBJ2-1, with 8 bases lining up with TRBD1. CDR3 sequence: CASSWTGLVNEQFF. CDR3 nucleotide sequence: TGTGCCAGCAGCTGGACAGGGCTCGTCAATGAGCAGTTCTTC. The full variable domain, completed using reference TRBV11-3 and TRBJ2-1, is EAGVVQSPRYKIIEKKQPVAFWCNPISGHNTLYWYLQNLGQGPELLIRYENEEAVDDSQLPKDRFSAERLKGVDSTLKIQPAELGDSAVYLCASSWTGLVNEQFFGPGTRLTVL.